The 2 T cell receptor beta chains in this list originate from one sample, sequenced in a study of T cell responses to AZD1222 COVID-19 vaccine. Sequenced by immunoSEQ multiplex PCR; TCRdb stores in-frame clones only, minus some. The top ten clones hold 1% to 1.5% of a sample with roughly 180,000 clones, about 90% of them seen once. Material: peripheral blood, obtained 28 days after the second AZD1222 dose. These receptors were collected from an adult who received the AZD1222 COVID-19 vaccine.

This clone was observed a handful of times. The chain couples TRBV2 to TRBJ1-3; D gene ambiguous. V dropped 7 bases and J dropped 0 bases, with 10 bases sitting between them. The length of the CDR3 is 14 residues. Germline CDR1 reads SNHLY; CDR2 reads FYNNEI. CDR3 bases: TGTGCCAGCAAGGAAAACCACTCTGGAAACACCATATATTTT. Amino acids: CASKENHSGNTIYF.

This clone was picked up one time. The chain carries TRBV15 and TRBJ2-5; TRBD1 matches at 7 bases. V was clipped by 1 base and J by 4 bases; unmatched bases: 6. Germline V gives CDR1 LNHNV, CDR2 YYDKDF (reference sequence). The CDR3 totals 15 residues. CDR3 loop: CATSRGGTDLETQYF. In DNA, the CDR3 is TGTGCCACCAGCAGAGGGGGGACAGATTTAGAGACCCAGTACTTC. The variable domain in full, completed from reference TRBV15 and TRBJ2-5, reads DAMVIQNPRYQVTQFGKPVTLSCSQTLNHNVMYWYQQKSSQAPKLLFHYYDKDFNNEADTPDNFQSRRPNTSFCFLDIRSPGLGDTAMYLCATSRGGTDLETQYFGPGTRLLVL.